Listed here is a single TCR beta chain. Its cognate antigen is unknown. A second roughly 6 to 11 cycle PCR used barcoded and J-beta primers. Each cDNA molecule received a tag from a template-switch adaptor that had 12 random nucleotides. Each CDR3 protein gets one entry after TCRdb re-called the 5' RACE reads with MiXCR. In the table there are hundreds of thousands of distinct CDR3 sequences, roughly 50% of which are singletons. This sample was taken from a study of blood T cells in healthy people across ages. Study conclusions and caveats: Considered underestimates were the diversity estimates obtained from one million T cells.

The donors, all healthy, were Caucasians living in Russia, aged roughly 6 to 100. Drawn from each donor were ten milliliters of peripheral blood. The CDR3 totals 17 residues. Losses at the gene ends were 3 bases for V and 0 bases for J; bases not matched to a gene: 4. Per the germline V gene, CDR1 is LGHNA and CDR2 is YSLEER. This TCR came from a woman aged 60 to 75 in good health. Material: blood. The rearrangement uses TRBV4-3 and TRBJ2-1, with 11 bases aligning to TRBD2. As DNA, the CDR3 is TGCGCCAGCAGCCATTTGACTAGCGGGGACTCCTACAATGAGCAGTTCTTC. The encoded protein is CASSHLTSGDSYNEQFF.